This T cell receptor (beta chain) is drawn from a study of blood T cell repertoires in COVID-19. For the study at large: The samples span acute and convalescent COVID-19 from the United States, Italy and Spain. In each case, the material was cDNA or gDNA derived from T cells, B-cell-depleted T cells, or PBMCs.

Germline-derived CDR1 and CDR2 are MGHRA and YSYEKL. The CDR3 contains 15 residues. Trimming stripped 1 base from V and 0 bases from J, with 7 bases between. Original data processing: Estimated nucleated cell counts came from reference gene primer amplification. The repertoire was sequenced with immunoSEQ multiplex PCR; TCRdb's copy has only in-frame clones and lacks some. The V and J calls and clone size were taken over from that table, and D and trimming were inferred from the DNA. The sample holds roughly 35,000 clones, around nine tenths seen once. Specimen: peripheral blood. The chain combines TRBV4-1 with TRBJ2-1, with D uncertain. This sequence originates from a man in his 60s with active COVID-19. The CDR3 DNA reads TGCGCCAGCAGCCAAGGTCCTAACTCCTACAATGAGCAGTTCTTC. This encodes CASSQGPNSYNEQFF.